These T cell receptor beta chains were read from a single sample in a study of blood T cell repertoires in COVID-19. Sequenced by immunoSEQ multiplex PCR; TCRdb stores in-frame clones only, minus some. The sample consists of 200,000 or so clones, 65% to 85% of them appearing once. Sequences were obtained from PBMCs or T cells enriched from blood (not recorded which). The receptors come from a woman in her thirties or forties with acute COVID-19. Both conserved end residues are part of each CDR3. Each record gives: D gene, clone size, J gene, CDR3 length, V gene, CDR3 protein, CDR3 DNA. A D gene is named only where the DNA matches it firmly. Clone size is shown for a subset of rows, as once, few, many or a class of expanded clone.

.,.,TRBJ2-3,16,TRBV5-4,CASSLAGGWLADTQYF,TGTGCCAGCAGCTTGGCGGGGGGCTGGTTGGCAGATACGCAGTATTTT
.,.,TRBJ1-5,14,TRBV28,CASSFFHSNQPQHF,TGTGCCAGCAGTTTTTTCCATAGCAATCAGCCCCAGCATTTT
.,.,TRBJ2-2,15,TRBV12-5,CASGRDWANTGELFF,TGTGCTAGTGGCCGGGACTGGGCGAACACCGGGGAGCTGTTTTTT
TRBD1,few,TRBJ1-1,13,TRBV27,CASSAGTGNEAFF,TGTGCCAGCAGTGCCGGGACAGGGAACGAGGCTTTCTTT
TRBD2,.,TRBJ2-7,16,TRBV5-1,CASSLGLAGASYEQYF,TGCGCCAGCAGCTTGGGACTAGCGGGAGCCTCCTACGAGCAGTACTTC
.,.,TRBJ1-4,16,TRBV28,CASSTQGAGKGEKLFF,TGTGCCAGCAGTACCCAAGGTGCGGGGAAGGGTGAAAAACTGTTTTTT
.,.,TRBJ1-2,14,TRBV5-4,CASSPTGQNYGYTF,TGTGCCAGCAGCCCCACAGGGCAGAACTATGGCTACACCTTC
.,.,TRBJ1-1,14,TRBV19,CASSFPGVGTEAFF,TGTGCCAGTAGCTTCCCCGGGGTCGGTACTGAAGCTTTCTTT
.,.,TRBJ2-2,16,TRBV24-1,CATSDSAGLRTGELFF,TGTGCCACCAGTGATTCCGCGGGACTCCGCACCGGGGAGCTGTTTTTT
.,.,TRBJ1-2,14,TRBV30,CAWSENGFDYGYTF,TGTGCCTGGAGTGAAAACGGTTTTGACTATGGCTACACCTTC
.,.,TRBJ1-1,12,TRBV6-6,CASTTRTARAFF,TGTGCCAGCACCACAAGGACTGCGCGAGCTTTCTTT
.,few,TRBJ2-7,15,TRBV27,CASSLGAATSYEQYF,TGTGCCAGCAGTTTAGGGGCAGCAACTTCCTACGAGCAGTACTTC
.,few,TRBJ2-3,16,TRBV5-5,CASSLADGQPGDTQYF,TGTGCCAGCAGCTTGGCCGATGGGCAGCCGGGGGATACGCAGTATTTT
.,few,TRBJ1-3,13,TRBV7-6,CASRETSGNTIYF,TGTGCCAGCAGGGAGACCTCTGGAAACACCATATATTTT
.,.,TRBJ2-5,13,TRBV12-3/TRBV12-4,CASSRQVKETQYF,TGTGCCAGCAGTAGACAGGTCAAAGAGACCCAGTACTTC
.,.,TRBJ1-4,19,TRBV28,CASSWDYKGVRLPNEKLFF,TGTGCCAGCAGTTGGGACTACAAGGGCGTACGCCTTCCTAATGAAAAACTGTTTTTT
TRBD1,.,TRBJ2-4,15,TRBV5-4,CASSPGRTGATIQYF,TGTGCCAGCAGCCCGGGGAGGACAGGGGCAACCATTCAGTACTTC
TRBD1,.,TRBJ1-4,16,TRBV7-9,CASSSDAGQVNEKLFF,TGTGCCAGCAGCTCCGATGCTGGACAGGTGAATGAAAAACTGTTTTTT
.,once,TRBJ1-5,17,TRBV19,CASSWGQEPGGNQPQHF,TGTGCCAGTAGTTGGGGGCAGGAACCAGGGGGCAATCAGCCCCAGCATTTT
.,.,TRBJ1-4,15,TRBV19,CASRTGTRNNEKLFF,TGTGCCAGTAGGACGGGGACAAGAAATAATGAAAAACTGTTTTTT
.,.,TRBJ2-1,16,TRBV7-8,CASSSGGGADYNEQFF,TGTGCCAGCAGCTCCGGTGGGGGGGCGGATTACAATGAGCAGTTCTTC
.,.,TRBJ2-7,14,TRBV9,CASSVELVPYEQYF,TGTGCCAGCAGCGTAGAACTAGTACCCTACGAGCAGTACTTC
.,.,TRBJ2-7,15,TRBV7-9,CASSRGHPNLYEQYF,TGTGCCAGCAGCCGAGGACACCCGAATCTTTACGAGCAGTACTTC
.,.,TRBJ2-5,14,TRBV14,CASSPKQASQTQYF,TGTGCCAGCAGCCCAAAACAGGCATCGCAGACCCAGTACTTC
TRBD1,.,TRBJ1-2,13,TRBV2,CASSFDRDYGYTF,TGTGCCAGCAGTTTCGACAGGGACTATGGCTACACCTTC
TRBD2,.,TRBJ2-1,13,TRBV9,CASSVAGLAGKFF,TGTGCCAGCAGCGTAGCGGGACTAGCGGGCAAGTTCTTC
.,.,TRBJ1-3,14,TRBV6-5,CASTPRVSGNTIYF,TGTGCCAGCACTCCCCGAGTCTCTGGAAACACCATATATTTT
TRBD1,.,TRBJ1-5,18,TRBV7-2,CASSLVGSQGTLNQPQHF,TGTGCCAGCAGCTTAGTGGGGTCACAGGGGACCTTAAATCAGCCCCAGCATTTT
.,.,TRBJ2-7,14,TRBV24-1,CATTETVYPYEQYF,TGTGCCACCACCGAGACAGTTTACCCCTACGAGCAGTACTTC
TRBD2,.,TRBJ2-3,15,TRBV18,CASSRTSGTTDTQYF,TGTGCCAGCTCACGGACTAGCGGGACTACAGATACGCAGTATTTT
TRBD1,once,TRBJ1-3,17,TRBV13,CASSSAKQGSAGNTIYF,TGTGCCAGCAGCTCAGCAAAACAGGGGAGCGCTGGAAACACCATATATTTT
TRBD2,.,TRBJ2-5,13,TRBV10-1,CASSGQGGETQYF,TGCGCCAGCAGTGGGCAGGGAGGGGAGACCCAGTACTTC
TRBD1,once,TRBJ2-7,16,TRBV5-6,CASSLDRTGAPYEQYF,TGTGCCAGCAGCTTGGACAGGACAGGGGCACCCTACGAGCAGTACTTC
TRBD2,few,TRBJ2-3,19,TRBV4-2,CASSRIATSGGAPTDTQYF,TGTGCCAGCAGCCGAATCGCGACTAGCGGGGGAGCCCCCACAGATACGCAGTATTTT
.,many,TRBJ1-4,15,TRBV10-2,CASSEFGPGDEKLFF,TGCGCCAGCAGTGAATTTGGGCCGGGGGATGAAAAACTGTTTTTT
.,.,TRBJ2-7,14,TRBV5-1,CASSFSGSSYEQYF,TGCGCCAGCAGCTTTTCGGGGTCTTCCTACGAGCAGTACTTC
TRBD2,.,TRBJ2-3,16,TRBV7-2,CASSPPGLATGDTQYF,TGTGCCAGCAGCCCTCCGGGACTAGCGACTGGTGATACGCAGTATTTT
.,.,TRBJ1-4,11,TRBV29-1,CSVAQGGKLFF,TGCAGCGTTGCGCAGGGTGGAAAACTGTTTTTT
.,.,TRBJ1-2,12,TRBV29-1,CSVDGGAGYYTF,TGCAGCGTTGATGGGGGAGCGGGTTACTACACCTTC
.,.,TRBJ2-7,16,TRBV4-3,CASSQAYGGSSYEQYF,TGCGCCAGCAGCCAGGCATATGGCGGCAGCTCCTACGAGCAGTACTTC